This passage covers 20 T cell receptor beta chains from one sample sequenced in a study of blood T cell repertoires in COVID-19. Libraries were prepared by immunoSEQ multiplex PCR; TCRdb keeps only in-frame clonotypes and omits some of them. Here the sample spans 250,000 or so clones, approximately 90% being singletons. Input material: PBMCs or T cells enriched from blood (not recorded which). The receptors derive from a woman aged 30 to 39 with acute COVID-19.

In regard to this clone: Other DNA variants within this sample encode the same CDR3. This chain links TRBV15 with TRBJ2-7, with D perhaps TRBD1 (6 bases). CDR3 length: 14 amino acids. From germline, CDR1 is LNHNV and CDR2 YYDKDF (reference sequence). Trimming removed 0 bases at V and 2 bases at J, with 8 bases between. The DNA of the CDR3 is TGTGCCACCAGCAGAGATCGGACAGCCTACGAGCAGTACTTC. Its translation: CATSRDRTAYEQYF.

CDR3 coding DNA: TGTGCCAGCAGCTTTTTGGGGGCGCCATCGTCCGCTGGCTACTACGAGCAGTACTTC. Its translation: CASSFLGAPSSAGYYEQYF. The genes are TRBV7-2 and TRBJ2-7, with D maybe TRBD1 (6 bases). V shed 3 bases and J shed 3 bases, with 27 bases lying between them. CDR1 and CDR2 (germline): SGHTA, FQGNSA. The CDR3 runs 19 residues.

The chain's CDR3 is CASSPRTGRGETQYF. In nucleotides, the CDR3 is TGTGCCAGCAGCCCTAGGACAGGGCGGGGGGAGACCCAGTACTTC. The rearrangement joins TRBV14 to TRBJ2-5; a possible D gene is TRBD1 (8 bases). Trimming pared 4 bases from V and 5 bases from J, leaving 17 bases between. This CDR3 is built from 15 residues. The germline CDR1 and CDR2 sequences are SGHDN and FVKESK.

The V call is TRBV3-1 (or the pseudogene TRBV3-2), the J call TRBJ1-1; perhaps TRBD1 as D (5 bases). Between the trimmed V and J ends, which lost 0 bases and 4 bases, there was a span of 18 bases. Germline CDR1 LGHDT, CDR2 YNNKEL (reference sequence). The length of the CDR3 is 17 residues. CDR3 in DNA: TGTGCCAGCAGCCAAGAGTGGGGAGTGGTGGGGGGCACTGAAGCTTTCTTT. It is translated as CASSQEWGVVGGTEAFF.

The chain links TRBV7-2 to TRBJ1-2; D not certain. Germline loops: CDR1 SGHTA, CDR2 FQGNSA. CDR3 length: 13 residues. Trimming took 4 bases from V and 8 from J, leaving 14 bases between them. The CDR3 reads CASSSLALTGYTF. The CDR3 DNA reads TGTGCCAGCAGCTCCCTAGCCCTTACCGGCTACACCTTC.

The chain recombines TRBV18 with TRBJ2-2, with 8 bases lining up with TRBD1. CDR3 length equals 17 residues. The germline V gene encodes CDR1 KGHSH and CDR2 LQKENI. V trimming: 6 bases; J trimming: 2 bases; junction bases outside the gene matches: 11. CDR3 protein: CASSIDPGQANTGELFF. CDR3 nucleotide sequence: TGTGCCAGCTCGATCGACCCGGGACAGGCAAACACCGGGGAGCTGTTTTTT.

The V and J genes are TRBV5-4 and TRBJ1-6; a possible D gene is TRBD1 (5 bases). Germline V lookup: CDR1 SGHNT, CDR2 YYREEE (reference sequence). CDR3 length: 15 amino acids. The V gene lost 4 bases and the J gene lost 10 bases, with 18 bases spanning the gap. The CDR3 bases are TGTGCCAGCAGCCGCAATGCGGGCGGGGGATCACCCCTCCACTTT. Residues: CASSRNAGGGSPLHF.

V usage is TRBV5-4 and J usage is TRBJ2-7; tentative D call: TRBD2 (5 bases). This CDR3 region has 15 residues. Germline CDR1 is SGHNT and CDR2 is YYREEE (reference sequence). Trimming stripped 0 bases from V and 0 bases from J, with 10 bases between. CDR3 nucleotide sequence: TGTGCCAGCAGCTTGGAAGCGGAGAGCTCCTACGAGCAGTACTTC. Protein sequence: CASSLEAESSYEQYF.

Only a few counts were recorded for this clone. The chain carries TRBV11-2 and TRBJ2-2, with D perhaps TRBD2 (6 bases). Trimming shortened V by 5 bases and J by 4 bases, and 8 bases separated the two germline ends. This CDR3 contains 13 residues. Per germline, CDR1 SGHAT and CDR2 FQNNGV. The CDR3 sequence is CASSHGSTGELFF. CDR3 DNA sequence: TGTGCCAGCAGCCACGGGAGCACCGGGGAGCTGTTTTTT.

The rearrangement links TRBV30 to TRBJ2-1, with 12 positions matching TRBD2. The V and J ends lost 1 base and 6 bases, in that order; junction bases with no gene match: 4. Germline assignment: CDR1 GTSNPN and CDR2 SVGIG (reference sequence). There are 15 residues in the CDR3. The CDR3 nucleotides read TGTGCCTGGAGTGGACTAGCGGGGGCTACCAATGAGCAGTTCTTC. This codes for CAWSGLAGATNEQFF.

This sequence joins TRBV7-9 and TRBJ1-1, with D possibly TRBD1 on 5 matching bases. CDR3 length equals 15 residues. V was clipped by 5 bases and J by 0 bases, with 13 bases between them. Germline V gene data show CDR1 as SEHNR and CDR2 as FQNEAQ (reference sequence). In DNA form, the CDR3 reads TGTGCCAGCAGCGCACCGGGAGGGGTGAACACTGAAGCTTTCTTT. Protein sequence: CASSAPGGVNTEAFF. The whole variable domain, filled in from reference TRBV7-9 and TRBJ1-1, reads DTGVSQNPRHKITKRGQNVTFRCDPISEHNRLYWYRQTLGQGPEFLTYFQNEAQLEKSRLLSDRFSAERPKGSFSTLEIQRTEQGDSAMYLCASSAPGGVNTEAFFGQGTRLTVV.

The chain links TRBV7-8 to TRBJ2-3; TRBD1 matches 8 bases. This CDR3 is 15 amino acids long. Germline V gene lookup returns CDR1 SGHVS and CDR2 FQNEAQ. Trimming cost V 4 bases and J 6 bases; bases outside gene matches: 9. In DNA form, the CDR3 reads TGTGCCAGCAGCTCAGGGGGCTGGCTCGAGGATACGCAGTATTTT. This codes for CASSSGGWLEDTQYF.

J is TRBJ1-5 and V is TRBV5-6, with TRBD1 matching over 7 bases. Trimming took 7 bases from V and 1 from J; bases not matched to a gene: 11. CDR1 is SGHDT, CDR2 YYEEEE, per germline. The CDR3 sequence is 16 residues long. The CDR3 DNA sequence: TGTGCCAGCCGGTATTGGTACAGGGGAAGCAATCAGCCCCAGCATTTT. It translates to CASRYWYRGSNQPQHF. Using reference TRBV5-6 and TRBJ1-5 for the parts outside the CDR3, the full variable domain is DAGVTQSPTHLIKTRGQQVTLRCSPKSGHDTVSWYQQALGQGPQFIFQYYEEEERQRGNFPDRFSGHQFPNYSSELNVNALLLGDSALYLCASRYWYRGSNQPQHFGDGTRLSIL.

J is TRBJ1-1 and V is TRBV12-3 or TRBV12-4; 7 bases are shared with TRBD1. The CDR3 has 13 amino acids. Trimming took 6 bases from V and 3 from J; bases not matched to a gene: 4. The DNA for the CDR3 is TGTGCCAGCAGCTGGGACAGAGACACTGAAGCTTTCTTT. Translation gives CASSWDRDTEAFF.

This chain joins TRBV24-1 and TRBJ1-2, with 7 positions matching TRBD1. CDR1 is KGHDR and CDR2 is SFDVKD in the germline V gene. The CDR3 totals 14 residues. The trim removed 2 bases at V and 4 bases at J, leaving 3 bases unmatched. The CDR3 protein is CATSDSGTVYGYTF. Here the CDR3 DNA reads TGTGCCACCAGTGATTCCGGGACAGTCTATGGCTACACCTTC.

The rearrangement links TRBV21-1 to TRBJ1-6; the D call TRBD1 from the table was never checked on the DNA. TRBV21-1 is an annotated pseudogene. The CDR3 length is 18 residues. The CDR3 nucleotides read TGTGCCAGACTCCCGCCGTTCCGGGACAGGGACTCCAATTCACCCCTCCACTTT. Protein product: CARLPPFRDRDSNSPLHF.

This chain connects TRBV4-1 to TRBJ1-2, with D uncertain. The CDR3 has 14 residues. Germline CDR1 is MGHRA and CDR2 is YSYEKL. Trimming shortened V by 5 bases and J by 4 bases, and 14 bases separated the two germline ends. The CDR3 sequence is CASSSDERAYGYTF. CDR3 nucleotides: TGCGCCAGCAGCAGCGACGAGAGGGCCTATGGCTACACCTTC.

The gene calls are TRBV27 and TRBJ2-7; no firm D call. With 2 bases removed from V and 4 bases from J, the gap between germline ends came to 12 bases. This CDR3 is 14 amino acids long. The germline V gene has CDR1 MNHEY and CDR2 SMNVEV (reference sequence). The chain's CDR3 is CASSLKRQPYEQYF. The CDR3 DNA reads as TGTGCCAGCAGTTTAAAGAGGCAGCCTTACGAGCAGTACTTC.

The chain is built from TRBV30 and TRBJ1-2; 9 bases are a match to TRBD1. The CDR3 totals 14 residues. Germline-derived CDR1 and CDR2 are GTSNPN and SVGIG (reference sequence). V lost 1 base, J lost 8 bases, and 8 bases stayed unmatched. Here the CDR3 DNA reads TGTGCCTGGAGTGGGGGACAGGGCTCTGACGGCTACACCTTC. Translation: CAWSGGQGSDGYTF.

The CDR3 DNA reads as TGCGCCAGCAGCGGACTAGCGGGGGGGTTGCCAGATACGCAGTATTTT. This gives the protein CASSGLAGGLPDTQYF. The chain is built from TRBV10-1 and TRBJ2-3; the match to TRBD2 covers 15 bases. Germline CDR1 is WNHNN and CDR2 is SYGVQD (reference sequence). J was trimmed by 4 bases and V by 6 bases; bases with no gene match: 5. The CDR3 totals 16 residues.